The rows below give T cell receptor beta chains drawn from one sample of a study of blood T cells in healthy people across ages. MiXCR, applied by TCRdb to the 5' RACE reads, yields one record per CDR3 protein. The data show about 1,000,000 distinct CDR3 sequences, with under 45% seen just once and over 15% held by the top ten. The sequenced sample consisted of blood. These TCRs come from a woman in her sixties or seventies in good health. CDR3s leave out the opening cysteine and the closing phenylalanine or tryptophan. The order of the fields is CDR3 length, D gene, V gene, CDR3 protein. A D gene is named only where the DNA matches it firmly.

CDR3 length: 17; D gene: TRBD1; V gene: TRBV29-1; CDR3 protein: SVGDRLHFDGGLDYGYT
CDR3 length: 12; D gene: .; V gene: TRBV4-1; CDR3 protein: ASSQDPGTYEQY
CDR3 length: 14; D gene: TRBD2; V gene: TRBV25-1; CDR3 protein: ASMGRLAGVTDTQY
CDR3 length: 11; D gene: .; V gene: TRBV10-3; CDR3 protein: AIQGRSQQTQY
CDR3 length: 12; D gene: .; V gene: TRBV10-3; CDR3 protein: AISGQAGSETQY
CDR3 length: 12; D gene: .; V gene: TRBV3-1; CDR3 protein: ACSQVGARGEQY
CDR3 length: 12; D gene: .; V gene: TRBV27; CDR3 protein: ASSQTSSNQPQH
CDR3 length: 13; D gene: TRBD2; V gene: TRBV12-3/TRBV12-4; CDR3 protein: ASSLIASGPYEQY
CDR3 length: 14; D gene: .; V gene: TRBV6-5; CDR3 protein: ASSYRGVRTNTEAF
CDR3 length: 12; D gene: .; V gene: TRBV2; CDR3 protein: ARSPRRVSYEQY
CDR3 length: 11; D gene: TRBD1; V gene: TRBV20-1; CDR3 protein: SAGTAMLYEQY
CDR3 length: 12; D gene: .; V gene: TRBV6-5; CDR3 protein: ACSSGVEGGTQY
CDR3 length: 14; D gene: TRBD2; V gene: TRBV2; CDR3 protein: ASSGGTSGTSDTQY
CDR3 length: 13; D gene: .; V gene: TRBV11-2; CDR3 protein: ASSLDRADTYEQY
CDR3 length: 13; D gene: .; V gene: TRBV3-1; CDR3 protein: ASSQDLDSNQPQH
CDR3 length: 10; D gene: .; V gene: TRBV7-9; CDR3 protein: ASSPSIGEQY
CDR3 length: 13; D gene: .; V gene: TRBV10-3; CDR3 protein: AISSVTDMNTEAF
CDR3 length: 16; D gene: .; V gene: TRBV7-6; CDR3 protein: ASSSPPGQLVSTDTQY
CDR3 length: 12; D gene: TRBD2; V gene: TRBV20-1; CDR3 protein: SAAGTIDTDTQY
CDR3 length: 11; D gene: TRBD2; V gene: TRBV20-1; CDR3 protein: SASLADSYEQY
CDR3 length: 14; D gene: .; V gene: TRBV6-2/TRBV6-3; CDR3 protein: ASSYARNLAKNIQY
CDR3 length: 12; D gene: TRBD2; V gene: TRBV5-5; CDR3 protein: ASSLLAGTYEQY
CDR3 length: 13; D gene: .; V gene: TRBV5-1; CDR3 protein: ASSLGQTSTDTQY
CDR3 length: 14; D gene: TRBD1; V gene: TRBV3-1; CDR3 protein: ASSSRDRGVPDTQY
CDR3 length: 12; D gene: .; V gene: TRBV6-1; CDR3 protein: AGSDGQGRETQY
CDR3 length: 15; D gene: .; V gene: TRBV29-1; CDR3 protein: SVEGPDYRNAYNEQF
CDR3 length: 13; D gene: TRBD2; V gene: TRBV20-1; CDR3 protein: SATPVASGGYEQY
CDR3 length: 14; D gene: .; V gene: TRBV15; CDR3 protein: ATSREGRVSQETQY
CDR3 length: 12; D gene: TRBD1; V gene: TRBV6-1; CDR3 protein: ASSEWEGARDLH
CDR3 length: 11; D gene: .; V gene: TRBV27; CDR3 protein: ASSLAEFTGAF
CDR3 length: 14; D gene: TRBD1; V gene: TRBV5-1; CDR3 protein: ASSLRTGRVTGELF
CDR3 length: 13; D gene: .; V gene: TRBV5-1; CDR3 protein: ASSPLEGNSYEQY
CDR3 length: 13; D gene: TRBD1; V gene: TRBV4-2; CDR3 protein: ASSPGTGALYGYT
CDR3 length: 15; D gene: TRBD2; V gene: TRBV6-1; CDR3 protein: ASSEGTSGSSYNEQF
CDR3 length: 12; D gene: .; V gene: TRBV6-2/TRBV6-3; CDR3 protein: ASSYWREGGEQY
CDR3 length: 13; D gene: .; V gene: TRBV5-1; CDR3 protein: ASSLVRLGGDTQY
CDR3 length: 11; D gene: TRBD1; V gene: TRBV10-3; CDR3 protein: AIRGGQGSGYT
CDR3 length: 12; D gene: .; V gene: TRBV5-1; CDR3 protein: ASRDSGSYNEQF
CDR3 length: 13; D gene: TRBD1; V gene: TRBV11-3; CDR3 protein: ASSLGGGQADTQY
CDR3 length: 10; D gene: .; V gene: TRBV30; CDR3 protein: AWSRYANVLT
CDR3 length: 13; D gene: TRBD1; V gene: TRBV2; CDR3 protein: ASSDGTGFIYGYT
CDR3 length: 12; D gene: TRBD2; V gene: TRBV6-5; CDR3 protein: ASGSGTSGSWQF
CDR3 length: 13; D gene: .; V gene: TRBV7-2; CDR3 protein: ASTLTDYGLYEQY
CDR3 length: 9; D gene: .; V gene: TRBV27; CDR3 protein: ASGRQWVAF
CDR3 length: 14; D gene: .; V gene: TRBV5-5; CDR3 protein: ASSSSSDGSQETQY